This T cell receptor (beta chain) appears in the sequencing data of a study of shared clonotypes between healthy human individuals. Study in general: A few men and a couple of women, aged 18 to 49, were donors. CD4 naive and memory got three plates each, CD8 naive two, CD8 memory one. Study-wide points: Limited genetic and exposure-history diversity came from having few donors.

Germline trimming cut 4 bases from V and 5 bases from J; bases unmatched to any gene: 11. CDR1 SGHRS and CDR2 YFSETQ come from the germline V gene. This CDR3 is built from 16 residues. Concerning this clone itself: Its antigen is unidentified.

Measured with immunoSEQ multiplex PCR; TCRdb has only the in-frame clones, and not every one. The sample carries some 630,000 clones, more than 70% recorded once. The sample was memory CD4+ T cells sorted from blood. This sample's subset: CD45RA-negative fraction. The TCR originated in a woman aged 25-40 years in good health. The chain is built from TRBV5-1 and TRBJ2-1; 8 bases are shared with TRBD2. The CDR3 DNA reads as TGCGCCAGCAGCCCGGGAGGGCGGGGTGATCACAATGAGCAGTTCTTC. This translates into CASSPGGRGDHNEQFF.